This note documents a single TCR beta chain sequence. The CDR3 is made up of 14 amino acids. Germline V lookup: CDR1 SQVTM, CDR2 ANQGSEA. V lost 4 bases and J lost 0, with 7 bases in between. The sample originates from a study of blood T cell repertoires in COVID-19. The wider study: Sources were T cells, B-cell-depleted T cells, or PBMCs; the material itself was cDNA or gDNA.

TCRdb's copy holds only in-frame clones and misses some; the assay was immunoSEQ multiplex PCR. The sample includes 68,000 or so clones, nearly 85% of them seen just once. Specimen: peripheral blood. The chain combines TRBV29-1 with TRBJ2-6, with D possibly being TRBD1 (5 bases). The receptor was isolated from a human donor in a cohort sampled during active COVID-19. CDR3 sequence: CSVGQSSGANVLTF. The CDR3, as DNA: TGCAGCGTTGGACAGAGCTCTGGGGCCAACGTCCTGACTTTC.